Sequencing of this T cell receptor (beta chain) was carried out in a study of memory CD4+ T cells and cytomegalovirus serostatus. General study results and limits: The CMV-associated TCR signature appears largely within the CD4+ memory repertoire. CD4+ memory repertoires contained about 40% of the roughly 150 reported CMV TCRbeta sequences.

Profiled with immunoSEQ multiplex PCR; TCRdb holds only in-frame clones, not every one. The sample consists of about 47,000 clones, roughly four fifths of them appearing once. This clone was observed once. Its cognate antigen is unknown. The sort gate was single viable CD3+CD4+CD8-CD45RO+ cells for memory CD4+ T cells. CMV serostatus came from serum IgG against pp150, pp28, p38, p52. Source material: memory CD4+ T cells from blood. This TCR came from an adult in good health and CMV-seropositive.

CDR3 sequence (DNA): TGTGCCAGCAGCTTAGTGGGAGAAAACGAAAAACTGTTTTTT. It translates to CASSLVGENEKLFF. The V and J genes are TRBV7-2 and TRBJ1-4; D gene unclear. This CDR3 is built from 14 residues. Trimming cost V 1 base and J 8 bases, with 11 bases left between them. Germline loops: CDR1 SGHTA, CDR2 FQGNSA.